This entry concerns a single T cell receptor beta chain. The specificity of this receptor is unknown. Base qualities are not provided; no much larger clone lies one nucleotide away. The entry originates in a study of OX40 agonist ivuxolimab in advanced cancers. In the study overall: Ivuxolimab was a fully human IgG2 agonistic monoclonal antibody targeting the costimulatory receptor OX40 (CD134). Intravenous ivuxolimab was administered to patients every 2 weeks at six dose levels: 0.01, 0.1, 0.3, 1.5, 3 and 10 mg/kg. Of the approximately 50 dose-escalation patients, hepatocellular carcinoma was present in around 20, melanoma in approximately 15, renal cell carcinoma in 9 and head and neck cancer in 9. In the dose-escalation cohort, approximately 82% of patients were male, and the mean age was roughly 60 years, with a range of 23 to 79. Prior anti-PD-1, anti-PD-L1 or anti-CTLA-4 therapy was permitted, and about 40% of dose-escalation patients had received checkpoint inhibitors. Partial responses occurred in three dose-escalation patients, of whom one had hepatocellular carcinoma and two had cutaneous melanoma. Peripheral TCRbeta sequencing was intended to test whether TCR sequence diversity was altered and clonal T-cell expansion was caused by ivuxolimab. The monotherapy dose-escalation portion (N of about 50 patients) of the phase I ivuxolimab trial is reported in the paper.

Broad study findings and their caveats: At doses of 0.1 to 3.0 mg/kg, clonal expansion of both CD4+ and CD8+ T cells in blood was seen between baseline and week 6. Low levels of normalized T-cell clonal expansion were also seen in some patients who did not respond. The antigen specificity of the clonally expanded peripheral T cells was not determined. In the 0.1-3.0 mg/kg groups, partial responders were among the patients with the lowest normalized peripheral clonal expansion, particularly in CD8+ T cells. After ivuxolimab, expanded clones were on average more numerous among CD8+ T cells than among CD4+ T cells.

To sequence the TCRbeta CDR3 region, genomic DNA was isolated from the sorted cells. The immunoSEQ Assay was used to sequence the TCRbeta CDR3 regions. Held by TCRdb, this immuneACCESS table contains in-frame sequences only and omits some clones. Under half of the omission traces to an unresolved V gene where checked; the cause of the rest is unknown. A total of roughly 61,000 clones appear in this sample, 81% of them only once. The top ten constitute approximately 0.7% of the sample. The CDR3 sequence holds 14 residues, the cysteine and phenylalanine included. Only CDR3 DNA remains: 42 bases, in frame from the first base. CDR1 is given as SNHLY and CDR2 as FYNNEI, both from the germline V gene. V is cut by 6 bases and J by 0 bases, and the space between the germline ends is 12 bases. Patients with autoimmune disease history or receiving systemic immunosuppression were excluded from the trial. Peripheral blood for TCR sequencing was collected from all dose cohorts at baseline, on cycle 4 day 1, and on cycle 7 day 1. Samples came from an open-label, multicenter, first-in-human phase I dose-escalation trial of ivuxolimab. Adults with locally advanced or metastatic melanoma, renal cell carcinoma, hepatocellular carcinoma or head and neck squamous cell carcinoma were enrolled in the trial. Before TCR sequencing, CD4+ and CD8+ T cells were separately sorted from peripheral blood.

The chain joins TRBV2 to TRBJ2-7; the D segment is perhaps TRBD1 or TRBD2, each sharing 5 matched bases. The sequencing used CD4+ or CD8+ T cells sorted from blood, collected in a trial of the OX40 agonist ivuxolimab. The TCR was taken from an adult with an advanced solid tumor such as melanoma, head and neck, liver or kidney cancer. The nucleotide sequence reads as follows: TGTGCCAGCAGAGGGGACCGGAGCTCCTACGAGCAGTACTTC. The resulting protein is CASRGDRSSYEQYF.